Each of the 25 T cell receptor beta chains below was sequenced from the same sample in a study of T cells in Graves' hyperthyroidism and ophthalmopathy. TCR beta CDR3 region amplification was performed from RNA transcripts. The HTBI primer set was used in a first-round RT-PCR of the TCR CDR3. TCRdb reanalysed the multiplex PCR reads using MiXCR and keeps one entry per CDR3 protein. The table has about 290,000 distinct CDR3 sequences, about 14% seen once. Source material: blood. All receptors come from a woman in her twenties or thirties with Graves' hyperthyroidism that later progressed to Graves' ophthalmopathy.

This clonotype was counted many times. The chain links TRBV6-2 or TRBV6-3 to TRBJ1-5; 7 bases are shared with TRBD1. Losses at the gene ends were 2 bases for V and 8 bases for J; bases not matched to a gene: 6. CDR1 and CDR2 (germline): MNHEY, SVGEGT. The CDR3 spans 14 residues. The CDR3 coding sequence is TGTGCCAGCAGTTACAATGAGGGGGCTGAGCCCCAGCATTTT. This sequence encodes CASSYNEGAEPQHF.

The V and J genes are TRBV4-2 and TRBJ1-3; maybe TRBD1 (5 bases). The CDR3 length is 16 residues. CDR1 and CDR2 from the germline V gene are LGHNA and YNFKEQ. V was cut by 5 bases and J by 9 bases, with 23 bases left in between. DNA of the CDR3: TGTGCCAGCAGCTATGAATGGTGGGGGTCCGCAAGCACCATATATTTT. Translating it yields CASSYEWWGSASTIYF.

There are many counts of this clonotype. The chain carries TRBV25-1 and TRBJ2-3; D unclear. Trimming left V 1 base short and J 1 base short, with 9 bases between. Germline assignment: CDR1 MGHDK and CDR2 SYGVNS. The CDR3 has 15 amino acids. This CDR3 reads CASSELISGTDTQYF. As DNA, the CDR3 is TGTGCCAGCAGTGAATTAATCAGTGGCACAGATACGCAGTATTTT.

This clonotype was seen many times. The chain is built from TRBV7-6 and TRBJ2-1; 9 bases line up with TRBD2. V was pared by 3 bases and J by 6 bases, with 6 bases of the junction left unmatched. The CDR3 consists of 15 residues. The germline CDR1 and CDR2 sequences are SGHVS and FNYEAQ. CDR3 sequence reads: CASSFGGRAINEQFF. The DNA of the CDR3 is TGTGCCAGCAGCTTCGGCGGGAGGGCCATCAATGAGCAGTTCTTC.

This clonotype has just a few counts. CDR3: CASSKASRYYNEQFF. In DNA form, the CDR3 reads TGTGCCAGTAGTAAAGCTAGCAGGTACTACAATGAGCAGTTCTTC. The chain uses TRBV19 and TRBJ2-1, with D perhaps matching TRBD2 (5 bases). Between the trimmed V and J ends, which lost 4 bases and 3 bases, there was a span of 13 bases. Germline V gene sequence: CDR1 LNHDA, CDR2 SQIVND (reference sequence). The CDR3 contains 15 residues.

This clonotype was observed a few times. A read error may be the cause here, since a much bigger clone is one base away. This CDR3 is CSVQRQGINQGTQYF. The CDR3 DNA reads TGCAGCGTTCAGAGACAGGGGATAAACCAAGGGACCCAGTACTTC. This rearrangement joins TRBV29-1 to TRBJ2-5; 8 bases align to TRBD1. Per germline, CDR1 SQVTM and CDR2 ANQGSEA. The CDR3 is 15 amino acids.

V is TRBV7-3 and J is TRBJ2-2; 10 positions match TRBD2. Germline V gene data show CDR1 as SGHTA and CDR2 as FQGTGA. This CDR3 comprises 16 residues. J was trimmed by 5 bases and V by 0 bases; bases with no gene match: 3. The DNA of the CDR3 is TGTGCCAGCAGCTTAACGAGCGGGAGGGAAACCGGGGAGCTGTTTTTT. As protein: CASSLTSGRETGELFF.

In its sample, this clonotype was seen many times. This chain uses TRBV2 with TRBJ1-5; D perhaps matches TRBD1 (5 bases). This CDR3 comprises 13 residues. The germline CDR1 and CDR2 sequences are SNHLY and FYNNEI. V was shortened by 6 bases and J by 7 bases, with 13 bases between the two germline ends. CDR3 residues: CASRAREGQPQHF. The CDR3 coding sequence is TGTGCCAGCAGGGCCAGGGAAGGACAGCCCCAGCATTTT.

This clonotype was detected ten times or more. The V call is TRBV10-3, the J call TRBJ1-2; 12 bases are shared with TRBD1. The CDR3 sequence is 15 residues long. In germline, CDR1 is ENHRY, CDR2 SYGVKD. J lost 7 bases, V lost 5 bases, and 8 bases had no gene match. CDR3 loop: CAISTGTGGERGYTF. Written as DNA, the CDR3 is TGTGCCATCAGTACCGGGACAGGGGGCGAACGTGGCTACACCTTC.

This clonotype has a count of ten or more. This chain connects TRBV5-1 to TRBJ1-1, with TRBD1 matching 7 bases. CDR1 is SGHRS, CDR2 YFSETQ, per germline. The CDR3 totals 13 residues. V shed 0 bases and J 7 bases; nucleotides not matched to a gene: 3. DNA of the CDR3: TGCGCCAGCAGCTTGGGACAGGGTGGTGAAGCTTTCTTT. Translating gives CASSLGQGGEAFF.

The table lists this clonotype with a count of one. This chain joins TRBV24-1 and TRBJ2-1, with 9 bases matching TRBD2. J gave up 6 bases and V 9 bases, and 5 bases lay outside the gene matches. Per the germline V gene, CDR1 is KGHDR and CDR2 is SFDVKD. The CDR3 has 13 residues. The DNA of the CDR3 is TGTGCCACCCGAGCGGGAGGTGGCAATGAGCAGTTCTTC. Protein product: CATRAGGGNEQFF.

This clonotype was counted a few times. The chain joins TRBV7-9 to TRBJ2-2; tentative D call: TRBD1 (5 bases). V was shortened by 2 bases and J by 17 bases, with 12 bases between the two germline ends. Germline V gene data show CDR1 as SEHNR and CDR2 as FQNEAQ (reference sequence). This CDR3 is 11 amino acids long. In DNA form, the CDR3 reads TGTGCCAGCAGCTTAAAATTGGACATCTTTTTT. Translation gives CASSLKLDIFF.

This clonotype has just a few counts. J is TRBJ2-2 and V is TRBV28, with 7 bases that match TRBD1. The CDR3 totals 15 residues. V dropped 4 bases and J dropped 2; count of bases not matched to a gene: 4. CDR1 and CDR2 (germline): MDHEN, SYDVKM. In nucleotides, the CDR3 is TGTGCCAGCAGTTGGGGGACAGTTAACACCGGGGAGCTGTTTTTT. This sequence encodes CASSWGTVNTGELFF.

This clonotype appeared a few times. The chain recombines TRBV6-1 with TRBJ2-7; 8 nucleotides line up with TRBD1. The CDR3 is 16 amino acids. CDR1 is MNHNS and CDR2 is SASEGT in the germline V gene. V dropped 5 bases and J dropped 0; count of bases not matched to a gene: 9. CDR3 in amino acids: CASSRADRVGSYEQYF. CDR3 DNA sequence: TGTGCCAGCAGTCGCGCGGACAGGGTAGGCTCCTACGAGCAGTACTTC.

This clonotype has ten or more counts. The chain joins TRBV29-1 to TRBJ1-1, with D unclear. In germline, CDR1 is SQVTM, CDR2 ANQGSEA. This CDR3 spans 13 amino acids. V lost 3 bases and J 1 base, leaving 9 bases between the germline ends. The CDR3 loop reads CSVDWGSNTEAFF. The CDR3 DNA is TGCAGCGTTGATTGGGGATCGAACACTGAAGCTTTCTTT.

The sample holds many counts of this clonotype. The chain recombines TRBV7-9 with TRBJ1-2; D is undetermined. Trimming shortened V by 10 bases and J by 0 bases, and 9 bases separated the two germline ends. This CDR3 is 12 amino acids long. Germline CDR1 is SEHNR and CDR2 is FQNEAQ (reference sequence). In DNA form, the CDR3 reads TGTGCCAACACGTTTCCTAACTATGGCTACACCTTC. This sequence encodes CANTFPNYGYTF.

There are many counts of this clonotype. V gene TRBV18 combines with J gene TRBJ2-7; 8 bases are a match to TRBD1. The CDR3 has 16 residues. Germline V gives CDR1 KGHSH, CDR2 LQKENI. V was pared by 6 bases and J by 4 bases, with 14 bases of the junction left unmatched. CDR3 coding DNA: TGTGCCAGCTCTCTGGACAGGGACAGAGTTTATTACGAGCAGTACTTC. Its protein product is CASSLDRDRVYYEQYF.

The sample holds many counts of this clonotype. The V and J genes are TRBV11-3 and TRBJ2-1; 8 bases map to TRBD2. This CDR3 has 16 residues. The V gene end was trimmed by 1 base and the J gene end by 8 bases; junction bases not matched to a gene: 10. Germline CDR1 reads SGHNT; CDR2 reads YENEEA. Here the CDR3 DNA reads TGTGCCAGCAGCTTAGCGGCGGGAGGCCCAGGGGATGAGCAGTTCTTC. It translates to CASSLAAGGPGDEQFF.

This clonotype was counted ten times or more. This chain joins TRBV7-2 and TRBJ1-4; D is uncertain. The CDR3 runs to 12 residues. Deletions cut 5 bases from V and 7 bases from J, with 8 bases between. The germline V gene has CDR1 SGHTA and CDR2 FQGNSA. The CDR3 sequence: CASSPPSEKLFF. Here the CDR3 DNA reads TGTGCCAGCAGCCCCCCAAGTGAAAAACTGTTTTTT.

This clonotype showed up many times. This chain connects TRBV12-3 or TRBV12-4 to TRBJ2-7, with 8 bases matching TRBD2. The CDR3 is 14 amino acids. Unmatched junction bases numbered 4, after V lost 2 bases and J lost 4 bases. The CDR3 protein is CASSLSAGAYEQYF. As DNA, the CDR3 is TGTGCCAGCAGTTTATCAGCGGGAGCTTACGAGCAGTACTTC.

This clonotype was detected only once. The gene calls are TRBV5-1 and TRBJ1-2; D not certain. The V gene's germline CDR1 is SGHRS and CDR2 YFSETQ. V gave up 0 bases and J gave up 4 bases, with 10 bases separating them. The CDR3 has 14 residues. The DNA for the CDR3 is TGCGCCAGCAGCTTGGATAGGACCCTCTATGGCTACACCTTC. This sequence encodes CASSLDRTLYGYTF.

The sample holds many counts of this clonotype. CDR3 nucleotide sequence: TGCAGTGCTAGAGGGATCCTTGGGACTAGCGGGAGAGGGGGCCCAGAGACCCAGTACTTC. This gives the protein CSARGILGTSGRGGPETQYF. The chain employs TRBV20-1 and TRBJ2-5; 14 bases fit TRBD2. With 1 base clipped from V and 4 bases from J, the junction kept 17 bases outside the gene matches. Germline loops: CDR1 DFQATT, CDR2 SNEGSKA (reference sequence). The CDR3 runs 20 residues.

In the case of this clonotype: Possible read error: a much larger clone is one base away. The rearrangement joins TRBV6-5 to TRBJ1-5; D is possibly TRBD1 (6 bases). With 4 bases removed from V and 9 bases from J, the gap between germline ends came to 10 bases. Germline loops: CDR1 MNHEY, CDR2 SVGAGI. The CDR3 sequence is 12 residues long. The CDR3 coding sequence is TGTGCCAGCAGTTGGGGGCGTCGGCCCCAGCATTTT. Translating it yields CASSWGRRPQHF.

Concerning this clonotype itself: This sequence may be a read error, since a much larger clone differs from it by one base. The CDR3 spells CASSSTYSNQPRHF. CDR3 DNA: TGTGCCAGCAGTTCCACATATAGCAATCAGCCCCGGCATTTT. J is TRBJ1-5 and V is TRBV6-4; D is ambiguous. Germline V gene lookup returns CDR1 MRHNA and CDR2 SNTAGT. The CDR3 spans 14 residues.

This sequence joins TRBV19 and TRBJ2-3; 7 nucleotides agree with TRBD2. The CDR3 runs to 15 residues. V dropped 5 bases and J dropped 0; count of bases not matched to a gene: 5. The germline V gene has CDR1 LNHDA and CDR2 SQIVND (reference sequence). The CDR3 spells CASSVRRESTDTQYF. CDR3 nucleotides: TGTGCCAGTAGTGTTAGGCGGGAGAGCACAGATACGCAGTATTTT.